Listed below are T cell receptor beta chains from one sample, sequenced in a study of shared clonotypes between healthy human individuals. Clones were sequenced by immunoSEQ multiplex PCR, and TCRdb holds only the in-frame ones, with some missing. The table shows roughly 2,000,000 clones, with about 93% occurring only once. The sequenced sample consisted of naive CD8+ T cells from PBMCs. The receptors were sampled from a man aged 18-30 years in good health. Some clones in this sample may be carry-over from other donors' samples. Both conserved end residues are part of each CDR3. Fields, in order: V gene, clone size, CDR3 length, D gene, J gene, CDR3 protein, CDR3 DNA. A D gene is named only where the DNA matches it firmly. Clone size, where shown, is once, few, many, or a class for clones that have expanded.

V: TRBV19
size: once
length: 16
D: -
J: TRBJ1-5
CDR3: CASSESHSAREQPQHF
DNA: TGTGCCAGTAGTGAATCTCACAGCGCTAGGGAGCAGCCCCAGCATTTT

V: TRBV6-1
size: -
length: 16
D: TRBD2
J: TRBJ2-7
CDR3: CASSEALAGLHYEQYF
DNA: TGTGCCAGCAGTGAAGCCCTAGCGGGCCTCCACTACGAGCAGTACTTC

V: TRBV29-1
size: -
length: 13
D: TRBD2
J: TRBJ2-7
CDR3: CSVGGLAIYEQYF
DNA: TGCAGCGTTGGGGGACTAGCAATCTACGAGCAGTACTTC

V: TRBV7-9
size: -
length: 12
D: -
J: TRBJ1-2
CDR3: CASGPGAGGYTF
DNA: TGTGCCAGCGGGCCCGGGGCGGGAGGCTACACCTTC

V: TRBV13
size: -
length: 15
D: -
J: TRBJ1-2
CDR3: CASSAGAGLNYGYTF
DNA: TGTGCCAGCAGCGCGGGGGCGGGTTTAAACTATGGCTACACCTTC

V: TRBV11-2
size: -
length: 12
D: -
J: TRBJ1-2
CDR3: CASSPGQYGYTF
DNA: TGTGCCAGCAGCCCAGGTCAATATGGCTACACCTTC

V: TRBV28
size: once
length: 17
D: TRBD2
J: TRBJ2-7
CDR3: CASRLPGGETYSYEQYF
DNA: TGTGCCAGCAGGCTACCGGGGGGGGAAACCTACTCCTACGAGCAGTACTTC

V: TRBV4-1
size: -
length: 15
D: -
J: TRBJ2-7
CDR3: CASSQSPGAPYEQYF
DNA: TGCGCCAGCAGCCAATCCCCCGGGGCACCCTACGAGCAGTACTTC

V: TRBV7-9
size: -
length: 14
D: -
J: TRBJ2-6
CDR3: CASSRGAGANVLTF
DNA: TGTGCCAGCTCCCGGGGGGCGGGGGCCAACGTCCTGACTTTC

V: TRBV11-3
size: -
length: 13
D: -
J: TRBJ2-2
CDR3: CASSSRGGVELFF
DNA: TGTGCCAGCAGCTCCAGGGGGGGAGTGGAGCTGTTTTTT

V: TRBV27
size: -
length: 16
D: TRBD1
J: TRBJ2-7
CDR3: CASSPMATGESGEQYF
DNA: TGTGCCAGCAGTCCCATGGCGACAGGGGAGTCGGGCGAGCAGTACTTC

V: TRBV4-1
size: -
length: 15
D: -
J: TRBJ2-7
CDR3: CASSQDKGLTYEQYF
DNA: TGCGCCAGCAGCCAAGATAAGGGACTGACCTACGAGCAGTACTTC

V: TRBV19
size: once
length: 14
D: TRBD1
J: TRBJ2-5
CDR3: CASRETGARETQYF
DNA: TGTGCCAGTAGGGAGACAGGGGCGAGAGAGACCCAGTACTTC

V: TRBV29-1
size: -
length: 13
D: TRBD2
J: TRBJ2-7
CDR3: CSAYGTSAYEQYF
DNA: TGCAGCGCCTATGGGACTAGTGCCTACGAGCAGTACTTC

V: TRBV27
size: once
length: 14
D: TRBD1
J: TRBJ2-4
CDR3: CASSLYEGAGIQYF
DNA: TGTGCCAGCAGTTTATATGAGGGGGCAGGCATTCAGTACTTC

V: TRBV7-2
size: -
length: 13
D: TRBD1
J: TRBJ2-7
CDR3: CASGGQGLHEQYF
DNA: TGTGCCAGCGGAGGACAGGGCCTCCACGAGCAGTACTTC

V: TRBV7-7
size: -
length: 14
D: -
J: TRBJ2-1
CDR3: CASSERGIFNEQFF
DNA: TGTGCCAGCAGCGAACGCGGGATCTTCAATGAGCAGTTCTTC

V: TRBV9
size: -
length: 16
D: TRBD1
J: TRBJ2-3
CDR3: CASSEGQDLMTDTQYF
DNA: TGTGCCAGCAGCGAGGGACAGGATCTTATGACAGATACGCAGTATTTT

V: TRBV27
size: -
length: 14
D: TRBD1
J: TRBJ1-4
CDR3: CASSLDRGNEKLFF
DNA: TGTGCCAGCAGTTTGGACAGGGGGAATGAAAAACTGTTTTTT

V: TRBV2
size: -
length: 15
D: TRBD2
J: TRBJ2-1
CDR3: CASSLPGLAANEQFF
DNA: TGTGCCAGCAGTCTCCCGGGACTAGCCGCCAATGAGCAGTTCTTC

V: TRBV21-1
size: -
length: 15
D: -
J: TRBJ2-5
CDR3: CASSKARQYQETQYF
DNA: TGTGCCAGCAGCAAAGCAAGACAGTACCAAGAGACCCAGTACTTC

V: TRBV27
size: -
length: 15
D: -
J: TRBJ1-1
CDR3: CASRKLGGADTEAFF
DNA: TGTGCCAGCAGAAAATTGGGGGGCGCGGACACTGAAGCTTTCTTT

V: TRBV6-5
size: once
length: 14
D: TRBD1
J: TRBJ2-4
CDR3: CASRLGTGANIQYF
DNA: TGTGCCAGCAGGCTTGGGACAGGGGCAAACATTCAGTACTTC

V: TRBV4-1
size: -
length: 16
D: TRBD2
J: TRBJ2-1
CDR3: CASSPASGRVGIEQFF
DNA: TGCGCCAGCAGCCCTGCTAGCGGGAGGGTGGGTATTGAGCAGTTCTTC

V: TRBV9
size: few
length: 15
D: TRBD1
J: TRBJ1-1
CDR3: CASSAGDSMNTEAFF
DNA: TGTGCCAGCAGCGCCGGGGACAGTATGAACACTGAAGCTTTCTTT

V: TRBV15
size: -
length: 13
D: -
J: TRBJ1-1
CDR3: CATQIRGNTEAFF
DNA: TGTGCCACCCAAATCCGGGGGAACACTGAAGCTTTCTTT

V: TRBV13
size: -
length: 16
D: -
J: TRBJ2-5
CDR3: CASSLGLGGRGETQYF
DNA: TGTGCCAGCAGCTTAGGCCTCGGGGGGCGCGGAGAGACCCAGTACTTC

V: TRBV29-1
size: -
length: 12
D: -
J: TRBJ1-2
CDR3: CSVLTGNYGYTF
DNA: TGCAGCGTACTGACGGGGAACTATGGCTACACCTTC

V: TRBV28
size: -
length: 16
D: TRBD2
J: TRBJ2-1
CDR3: CASSPETSGNYNEQFF
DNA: TGTGCCAGCAGCCCAGAGACTAGCGGGAACTACAATGAGCAGTTCTTC

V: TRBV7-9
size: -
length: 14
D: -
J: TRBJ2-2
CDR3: CASSSRIPPGELFF
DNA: TGTGCCAGCAGCTCCCGGATCCCCCCCGGGGAGCTGTTTTTT

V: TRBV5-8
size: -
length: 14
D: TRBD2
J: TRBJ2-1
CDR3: CASRGLAGVFEQFF
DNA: TGTGCCAGCAGGGGACTAGCGGGAGTATTTGAGCAGTTCTTC

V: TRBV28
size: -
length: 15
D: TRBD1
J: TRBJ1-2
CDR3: CASSNNRGRGYGYTF
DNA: TGTGCCAGCAGTAATAACAGGGGGCGCGGCTATGGCTACACCTTC

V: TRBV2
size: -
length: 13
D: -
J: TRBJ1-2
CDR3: CASNDFLEDGYTF
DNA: TGTGCCAGCAATGATTTTTTGGAGGATGGCTACACCTTC

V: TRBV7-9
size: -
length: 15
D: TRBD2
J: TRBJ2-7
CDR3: CASSPRGDYLYEQYF
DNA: TGTGCCAGCAGCCCCCGGGGGGACTACCTCTACGAGCAGTACTTC

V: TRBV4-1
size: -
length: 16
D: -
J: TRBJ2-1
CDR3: CASSRALGPSYNEQFF
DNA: TGCGCCAGCAGCCGCGCCCTAGGGCCTTCCTACAATGAGCAGTTCTTC

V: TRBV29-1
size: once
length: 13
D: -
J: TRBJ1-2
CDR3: CSVEGAYNYGYTF
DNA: TGCAGCGTCGAGGGCGCGTATAACTATGGCTACACCTTC

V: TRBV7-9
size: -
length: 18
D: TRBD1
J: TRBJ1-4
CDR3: CASTPTRDRFATNEKLFF
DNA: TGTGCCAGCACTCCGACCCGGGACAGATTTGCAACTAATGAAAAACTGTTTTTT

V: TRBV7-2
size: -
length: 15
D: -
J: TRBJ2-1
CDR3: CASSLTRAVYNEQFF
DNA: TGTGCCAGCAGCCTGACTAGGGCAGTTTACAATGAGCAGTTCTTC

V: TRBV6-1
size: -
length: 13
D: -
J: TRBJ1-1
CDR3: CASRIWVGTEAFF
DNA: TGTGCCAGCAGAATTTGGGTTGGGACTGAAGCTTTCTTT

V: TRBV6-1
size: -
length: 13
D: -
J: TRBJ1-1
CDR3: CASSGTGFWEAFF
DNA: TGTGCCAGCAGTGGCACAGGGTTTTGGGAAGCTTTCTTT

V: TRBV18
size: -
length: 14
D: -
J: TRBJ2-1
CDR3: CASSPRGSYNEQFF
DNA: TGTGCCAGCTCACCGCGCGGCTCCTACAATGAGCAGTTCTTC

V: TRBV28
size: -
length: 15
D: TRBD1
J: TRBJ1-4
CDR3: CASRSSGTGSEKLFF
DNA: TGTGCCAGCAGATCCTCCGGGACAGGGAGTGAAAAACTGTTTTTT

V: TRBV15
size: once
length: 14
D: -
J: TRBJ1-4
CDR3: CATSRAREHEKLFF
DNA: TGTGCCACCAGCAGGGCCCGGGAGCATGAAAAACTGTTTTTT

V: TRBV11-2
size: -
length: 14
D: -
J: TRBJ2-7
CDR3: CASRPRDNSYEQYF
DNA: TGTGCCAGCAGACCCCGGGACAACTCCTACGAGCAGTACTTC

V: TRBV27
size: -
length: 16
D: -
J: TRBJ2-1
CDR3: CASSTRLKVPYNEQFF
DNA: TGTGCCAGCAGCACCAGACTGAAAGTTCCCTACAATGAGCAGTTCTTC

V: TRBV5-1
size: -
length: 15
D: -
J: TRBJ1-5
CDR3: CASSLEWGPGQPQHF
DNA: TGCGCCAGCAGCCTGGAATGGGGTCCAGGGCAGCCCCAGCATTTT

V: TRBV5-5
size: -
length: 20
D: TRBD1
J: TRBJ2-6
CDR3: CASSLGTWDSESSGANVLTF
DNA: TGTGCCAGCAGCTTGGGGACCTGGGACAGCGAGAGCTCTGGGGCCAACGTCCTGACTTTC

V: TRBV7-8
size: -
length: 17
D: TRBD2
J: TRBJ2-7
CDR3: CASSFGLAGIRSYEQYF
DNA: TGTGCCAGCAGCTTCGGACTAGCGGGCATTAGATCATACGAGCAGTACTTC

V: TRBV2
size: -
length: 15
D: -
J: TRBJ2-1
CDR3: CASSEGAASYNEQFF
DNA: TGTGCCAGCAGTGAGGGGGCAGCGAGCTACAATGAGCAGTTCTTC

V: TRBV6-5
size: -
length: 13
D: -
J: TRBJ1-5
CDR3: CASSPYRNQPQHF
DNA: TGTGCCAGCAGTCCTTACAGGAATCAGCCCCAGCATTTT